Listed below are T cell receptor beta chains from one sample, sequenced in a study of shared clonotypes between healthy human individuals. Clones were sequenced by immunoSEQ multiplex PCR, and TCRdb holds only the in-frame ones, with some missing. This table holds about 1.1 million clones, approximately 80% found once. Sequencing was done on a sample of memory CD4+ T cells from PBMCs. The receptors were sampled from a man younger than 35 in good health. Some clones in this sample may be carry-over from other donors' samples. The CDR3 runs from the conserved cysteine through the conserved F or W. D genes are given only for firm matches. Clone size is not always given. Where it is, it says once, few, many or a class for expanded clones.

j_gene: TRBJ1-2; abundance: many; len: 12; v_gene: TRBV12-5; d_gene: -; CDR3nt: TGTGCTAGTGGTCCAGGGGCCTATGGCTACACCTTC; CDR3aa: CASGPGAYGYTF
j_gene: TRBJ2-2; abundance: -; len: 15; v_gene: TRBV18; d_gene: -; CDR3nt: TGTGCCAGCTCACCACTCCCTAGCATCGACGGGGAGCTGTTTTTT; CDR3aa: CASSPLPSIDGELFF
j_gene: TRBJ1-4; abundance: once; len: 14; v_gene: TRBV6-5; d_gene: -; CDR3nt: TGTGCCAGCGCTTTTACTGCAACTAATGAAAAACTGTTTTTT; CDR3aa: CASAFTATNEKLFF
j_gene: TRBJ2-5; abundance: -; len: 17; v_gene: TRBV11-2; d_gene: TRBD2; CDR3nt: TGTGCCAGCAACAAGGGACTAGCGGGTGCAATTGGAGAGACCCAGTACTTC; CDR3aa: CASNKGLAGAIGETQYF
j_gene: TRBJ2-3; abundance: -; len: 13; v_gene: TRBV10-2; d_gene: -; CDR3nt: TGCGCCAGCAGTGTGATAGCAGCGGATACGCAGTATTTT; CDR3aa: CASSVIAADTQYF
j_gene: TRBJ2-3; abundance: -; len: 12; v_gene: TRBV6-1; d_gene: -; CDR3nt: TGTGCCAGCAGCGACATCCTAGATACGCAGTATTTT; CDR3aa: CASSDILDTQYF
j_gene: TRBJ1-1; abundance: -; len: 17; v_gene: TRBV18; d_gene: TRBD1; CDR3nt: TGTGCCAGCTCTCGCAAATGGGACAGGGGCTCAAACACTGAAGCTTTCTTT; CDR3aa: CASSRKWDRGSNTEAFF
j_gene: TRBJ2-2; abundance: -; len: 14; v_gene: TRBV6-5; d_gene: TRBD1; CDR3nt: TGTGCCACCGGGAAAGGGACAGACACCGGGGAGCTGTTTTTT; CDR3aa: CATGKGTDTGELFF
j_gene: TRBJ2-7; abundance: -; len: 15; v_gene: TRBV5-1; d_gene: TRBD2; CDR3nt: TGCGCCAGCAGCTCGCTTCCGGGAGGGCCCTACGAGCAGTACTTC; CDR3aa: CASSSLPGGPYEQYF
j_gene: TRBJ2-7; abundance: -; len: 18; v_gene: TRBV7-8; d_gene: TRBD2; CDR3nt: TGTGCCAGCAGCTTACCGGGACTAGCGGGAGGTAACACCTACGAGCAGTACTTC; CDR3aa: CASSLPGLAGGNTYEQYF
j_gene: TRBJ2-3; abundance: -; len: 13; v_gene: TRBV6-5; d_gene: -; CDR3nt: TGTGCCAGCAGTTACTCGCGGGCGGATACGCAGTATTTT; CDR3aa: CASSYSRADTQYF
j_gene: TRBJ1-2; abundance: -; len: 13; v_gene: TRBV11-2; d_gene: -; CDR3nt: TGTGCCAGCAGCTTAGAATCAGGGACTGGCTACACCTTC; CDR3aa: CASSLESGTGYTF
j_gene: TRBJ2-1; abundance: -; len: 12; v_gene: TRBV6-5; d_gene: -; CDR3nt: TGTGCCAGCAGTTTGTCCGGGGGTGAGCAGTTCTTC; CDR3aa: CASSLSGGEQFF
j_gene: TRBJ1-1; abundance: once; len: 15; v_gene: TRBV5-1; d_gene: TRBD1; CDR3nt: TGCGCCAGCAACGACCCGGGACAGCTGAACACTGAAGCTTTCTTT; CDR3aa: CASNDPGQLNTEAFF
j_gene: TRBJ1-2; abundance: many; len: 15; v_gene: TRBV18; d_gene: TRBD1; CDR3nt: TGTGCCAGCTCACCGGGACAGGGCGGAGGATATGGCTACACCTTC; CDR3aa: CASSPGQGGGYGYTF
j_gene: TRBJ2-1; abundance: -; len: 18; v_gene: TRBV18; d_gene: TRBD1; CDR3nt: TGTGCCAGCTCACCGCCCCGAGGGACAGGCAACAGCCTCAATGAGCAGTTCTTC; CDR3aa: CASSPPRGTGNSLNEQFF
j_gene: TRBJ1-5; abundance: once; len: 11; v_gene: TRBV28; d_gene: -; CDR3nt: TGTGCCAGCAGTCAGCGCCAGCCCCAGCATTTT; CDR3aa: CASSQRQPQHF
j_gene: TRBJ1-1; abundance: once; len: 14; v_gene: TRBV2; d_gene: TRBD1; CDR3nt: TGTGCCAGCAGTCGTATACAGGGGTGGACTGAAGCTTTCTTT; CDR3aa: CASSRIQGWTEAFF
j_gene: TRBJ2-1; abundance: -; len: 13; v_gene: TRBV6-6; d_gene: TRBD2; CDR3nt: TGTGCCAGCCTGCTAGCGGTCTACAATGAGCAGTTCTTC; CDR3aa: CASLLAVYNEQFF
j_gene: TRBJ1-5; abundance: -; len: 15; v_gene: TRBV5-1; d_gene: -; CDR3nt: TGCGCCAGCAGCCCCCGTGGGGGGGTATTACAGCCCCAGCATTTT; CDR3aa: CASSPRGGVLQPQHF
j_gene: TRBJ2-7; abundance: few; len: 15; v_gene: TRBV28; d_gene: TRBD2; CDR3nt: TGTGCCAGCAGCCACGGGGGGTCCATGTCCTACGAGCAGTACTTC; CDR3aa: CASSHGGSMSYEQYF
j_gene: TRBJ2-1; abundance: -; len: 15; v_gene: TRBV5-1; d_gene: -; CDR3nt: TGCGCCAGCAGCTTTTCTATAAGATCCTACAATGAGCAGTTCTTC; CDR3aa: CASSFSIRSYNEQFF
j_gene: TRBJ2-1; abundance: -; len: 14; v_gene: TRBV7-2; d_gene: -; CDR3nt: TGTGCCAGCAGAGGAGCGAGTTCCTACAATGAGCAGTTCTTC; CDR3aa: CASRGASSYNEQFF
j_gene: TRBJ2-7; abundance: -; len: 15; v_gene: TRBV7-2; d_gene: TRBD2; CDR3nt: TGTGCCAGCAGCCGTGGGACTAGAGTCGTCTACGAGCAGTACTTC; CDR3aa: CASSRGTRVVYEQYF
j_gene: TRBJ2-3; abundance: -; len: 15; v_gene: TRBV5-4; d_gene: -; CDR3nt: TGTGCCAGCAGCTTGGACAGGGAGAGCACAGATACGCAGTATTTT; CDR3aa: CASSLDRESTDTQYF
j_gene: TRBJ1-2; abundance: -; len: 13; v_gene: TRBV7-2; d_gene: -; CDR3nt: TGTGCCAGCAGCTTAGAACGTATGAGGGGCTACACCTTC; CDR3aa: CASSLERMRGYTF
j_gene: TRBJ2-1; abundance: few; len: 15; v_gene: TRBV2; d_gene: -; CDR3nt: TGTGCCAGCAGTGTGGGCAGGGGCCGATCCAATGAGCAGTTCTTC; CDR3aa: CASSVGRGRSNEQFF
j_gene: TRBJ2-6; abundance: -; len: 16; v_gene: TRBV4-3; d_gene: -; CDR3nt: TGCGCCAGCAGCCAAGGTCAGGTCCCTGGGGCCAACGTCCTGACTTTC; CDR3aa: CASSQGQVPGANVLTF
j_gene: TRBJ2-3; abundance: few; len: 15; v_gene: TRBV7-2; d_gene: -; CDR3nt: TGTGCCAGCAGCTTTCGACAGGGAGGTCCAGATACGCAGTATTTT; CDR3aa: CASSFRQGGPDTQYF
j_gene: TRBJ2-3; abundance: -; len: 12; v_gene: TRBV2; d_gene: -; CDR3nt: TGTGCCAGCAGCAGGCGGCTCTCGGATGAGTATTTT; CDR3aa: CASSRRLSDEYF
j_gene: TRBJ1-1; abundance: -; len: 14; v_gene: TRBV5-4; d_gene: -; CDR3nt: TGTGCCAGCAGCTTGGTCAGGGACAACACTGAAGCTTTCTTT; CDR3aa: CASSLVRDNTEAFF
j_gene: TRBJ2-5; abundance: -; len: 18; v_gene: TRBV7-2; d_gene: TRBD2; CDR3nt: TGTGCCAGCAGCTCCCTGGACGAACTAGCGGGAGGCTCTGAGACCCAGTACTTC; CDR3aa: CASSSLDELAGGSETQYF
j_gene: TRBJ2-3; abundance: -; len: 17; v_gene: TRBV7-2; d_gene: -; CDR3nt: TGTGCCAGCAGCTTAGGGGGCGCGCTAGCTAGTTTGGTTACGCAGTATTTT; CDR3aa: CASSLGGALASLVTQYF
j_gene: TRBJ2-1; abundance: -; len: 16; v_gene: TRBV2; d_gene: -; CDR3nt: TGTGCCAGCAGGGCTATTACTAGTACCCCCTACAATGAGCAGTTCTTC; CDR3aa: CASRAITSTPYNEQFF
j_gene: TRBJ2-1; abundance: -; len: 17; v_gene: TRBV18; d_gene: TRBD2; CDR3nt: TGTGCCAGCTCACCACGCTTTGTTGCGGGAGGGTACAATGAGCAGTTCTTC; CDR3aa: CASSPRFVAGGYNEQFF
j_gene: TRBJ2-5; abundance: -; len: 17; v_gene: TRBV28; d_gene: -; CDR3nt: TGTGCCAGCAGTTTAAGAGTTGGCGGGTTCCCTCAAGAGACCCAGTACTTC; CDR3aa: CASSLRVGGFPQETQYF
j_gene: TRBJ1-1; abundance: few; len: 14; v_gene: TRBV2; d_gene: -; CDR3nt: TGTGCCAGCAGTGAAGCCCAGGGTGGCGGGAGGACTTTCTTT; CDR3aa: CASSEAQGGGRTFF
j_gene: TRBJ2-5; abundance: -; len: 13; v_gene: TRBV30; d_gene: -; CDR3nt: TGTGCCTGGAGTGTCCAGGGCGGAGAGACCCAGTACTTC; CDR3aa: CAWSVQGGETQYF
j_gene: TRBJ2-5; abundance: many; len: 15; v_gene: TRBV9; d_gene: -; CDR3nt: TGTGCCAGCAGCGTAAGGATGGGGGGCCAAGAGACCCAGTACTTC; CDR3aa: CASSVRMGGQETQYF
j_gene: TRBJ2-5; abundance: -; len: 16; v_gene: TRBV27; d_gene: -; CDR3nt: TGTGCCAGCAGTTTATCCCCGGGGGCGTACCAAGAGACCCAGTACTTC; CDR3aa: CASSLSPGAYQETQYF
j_gene: TRBJ2-3; abundance: many; len: 16; v_gene: TRBV5-1; d_gene: -; CDR3nt: TGCGCCAGCAGCTCTTACCTTATTGCCCAAGGAGATACGCAGTATTTT; CDR3aa: CASSSYLIAQGDTQYF
j_gene: TRBJ2-5; abundance: -; len: 14; v_gene: TRBV28; d_gene: -; CDR3nt: TGTGCCAGCAGTTTAAGTGTCCCCGGGAAGGCCCAGTACTTC; CDR3aa: CASSLSVPGKAQYF
j_gene: TRBJ1-1; abundance: -; len: 15; v_gene: TRBV15; d_gene: -; CDR3nt: TGTGCCACCAGCCTAGGCCTTATCTATAACACTGAAGCTTTCTTT; CDR3aa: CATSLGLIYNTEAFF
j_gene: TRBJ2-1; abundance: once; len: 14; v_gene: TRBV19; d_gene: -; CDR3nt: TGTGCCACCACAGACAAGCCAGCGGACAATGAGCAGTTCTTC; CDR3aa: CATTDKPADNEQFF
j_gene: TRBJ2-5; abundance: -; len: 14; v_gene: TRBV28; d_gene: TRBD2; CDR3nt: TGTGCCAGCAGTCCCGCGGGAGGTCGAGAGACCCAGTACTTC; CDR3aa: CASSPAGGRETQYF
j_gene: TRBJ2-7; abundance: -; len: 15; v_gene: TRBV6-1; d_gene: TRBD2; CDR3nt: TGTGCCAGCAGGGCGACTAGCGGCAGCTCCTACGAGCAGTACTTC; CDR3aa: CASRATSGSSYEQYF
j_gene: TRBJ2-2; abundance: -; len: 14; v_gene: TRBV7-6; d_gene: -; CDR3nt: TGTGCCAGCAGCTTGCTGGTGAACACCGGGGAGCTGTTTTTT; CDR3aa: CASSLLVNTGELFF
j_gene: TRBJ2-7; abundance: -; len: 15; v_gene: TRBV9; d_gene: -; CDR3nt: TGTGCCAGCAGCGTAGAGGGACACCTAAGCGCCGAGCAGTACTTC; CDR3aa: CASSVEGHLSAEQYF
j_gene: TRBJ2-5; abundance: -; len: 14; v_gene: TRBV25-1; d_gene: TRBD1; CDR3nt: TGTGCCAGCAGGACGACAGGGGGAGATGAGACCCAGTACTTC; CDR3aa: CASRTTGGDETQYF
j_gene: TRBJ1-5; abundance: -; len: 15; v_gene: TRBV7-2; d_gene: -; CDR3nt: TGTGCCAGCAGCCCGAATACAGGGTGGAATCAGCCCCAGCATTTT; CDR3aa: CASSPNTGWNQPQHF
j_gene: TRBJ1-2; abundance: -; len: 15; v_gene: TRBV4-1; d_gene: -; CDR3nt: TGCGCCAGCAGCCTGCGACAGCGAGAAGAGTATGGCTACACCTTC; CDR3aa: CASSLRQREEYGYTF
j_gene: TRBJ2-2; abundance: few; len: 15; v_gene: TRBV7-3; d_gene: TRBD1; CDR3nt: TGTGCCAGCAGAAAGACAGGGTTGTTTACCGGGGAGCTGTTTTTT; CDR3aa: CASRKTGLFTGELFF
j_gene: TRBJ2-2; abundance: -; len: 15; v_gene: TRBV10-1; d_gene: TRBD1; CDR3nt: TGCGCCAGCAGTGTCAGGACAGGGGGTTCCGGGGAGCTGTTTTTT; CDR3aa: CASSVRTGGSGELFF
j_gene: TRBJ1-2; abundance: -; len: 16; v_gene: TRBV15; d_gene: -; CDR3nt: TGTGCCACCAGCGTAACCCCGGAACGGGGGGACTATGGCTACACCTTC; CDR3aa: CATSVTPERGDYGYTF